This T cell receptor (beta chain) was recorded in a study of PD-L1 blockade in urothelial cancer (dated by TCRdb to 2015 to 2018). Study-wide context: All patients started therapy in the mid-2010s and received atezolizumab 1,200 mg intravenously every 3 weeks. In the same patients who had TCR sequencing, pretreatment tumors also underwent whole exome sequencing and RNA sequencing. The study was an exploratory multi-omic analysis of somatic, immune and clinical correlates of response to PD-L1 blockade with atezolizumab in urothelial cancer. Durable clinical benefit was achieved by nine patients and was not achieved by 20 patients. Pretreatment tumor samples, along with matched peripheral blood collected serially before and after atezolizumab treatment, underwent TCR sequencing. An ECOG performance status of 0 or 1 was recorded for the patients, and 0 to 3 prior chemotherapy regimens had been received by the patients. Blood samples were analyzed at 3 weeks after treatment start (second dose) and at 6 weeks after treatment start. About 85% of the 29 patients were identified as males with urothelial cancer of bladder origin, and a prior smoking history was reported by 18 of 29 patients. Twenty-nine patients had pretreatment blood TCR-seq, about 24 had at least one posttreatment blood collection, and about 24 had tumor TCR-seq. Durable clinical benefit meant progression-free survival longer than 6 months, and TCR features were also tested against progression-free and overall survival. A median of about 150,000 T cells and 83,000 or so unique TCRs was obtained from blood samples, and a median clonality of roughly 0.08 was observed. The study at large found these results: Improved progression-free and overall survival was found to be associated with pretreatment peripheral blood TCR clonality below the median. Because the sample size was small (n of about 31) and many of the analyses were exploratory, the results are meant to be hypothesis-generating. At 3 weeks after the start of treatment, tumor-associated TCR clones in peripheral blood had expanded more in patients with durable benefit (n of about 22, p = 0.022).

In the case of this clone: The target of this receptor is not known. Base quality data are lacking; no much larger clone is found one base away.

Reading from cysteine to phenylalanine, the CDR3 counts 15 amino acids. The sequence is cut down to CDR3 DNA, 45 bases in frame from base 1. The V and J ends are trimmed by 0 bases and 5 bases, leaving 14 bases between them. CDR1 and CDR2 are read off the germline V gene as SGHDT and YYEEEE. Synthetic TCR analog templates were spiked into each PCR to estimate absolute template abundance from read counts. Using the immunoSEQ assay, TCRbeta CDR3 regions were amplified from genomic DNA with bias-controlled V and J gene primers. Sequencing of rearranged TCRbeta segments was performed at approximately 20X coverage. The paper's data handling went like this. Sequencing errors were corrected by clustering and CDR3s were annotated against IMGT to assign V, D and J genes. Downstream analyses used only productive TCRbeta rearrangements, leaving out any out-of-frame or stop-codon sequences. Clonality was calculated as one minus the Shannon entropy normalized by the log of the number of unique productive sequences. Clones differing between time points or between blood and tumor were identified by Fisher's exact test with Benjamini-Hochberg correction at adjusted p below 0.01. TCRdb retrieved this table from immuneACCESS and kept in-frame rearrangements only. Not all clones are present; in checked studies, unresolved V genes account for under half, and no reason is known for the remainder. V and J calls and clone size are those listed in that table; D and trimming were worked out from the DNA. Recorded for this sample are roughly 16,000 clones; around 91% of them occurred a single time. The ten top clones hold more than 9.5% of the sample.

The time point label for this specimen denotes: pretreatment peripheral blood. A total of under 30 patients with locally advanced or metastatic urothelial carcinoma, treated at Memorial Sloan Kettering on a trial protocol, made up the cohort. Peripheral blood mononuclear cells were collected pretreatment and during treatment, at between 1 and 8 total time points per patient. The Qiagen DNeasy Blood extraction kit was used to purify genomic DNA from total PBMCs and from tumor samples. PBMCs were collected pretreatment and during treatment, and were isolated and stored as previously described. The sequenced sample was PBMCs, obtained around atezolizumab (anti-PD-L1) treatment. The V gene is TRBV5-6 and the J gene is TRBJ1-2; the D gene identity is not certain. The clonotype originates from a man in his 70s with urothelial cancer. The DNA sequence is given as TGTGCCAGCAGCTTGGTTGTGGCGGGATCTTATGGCTACACCTTC. This sequence encodes CASSLVVAGSYGYTF.